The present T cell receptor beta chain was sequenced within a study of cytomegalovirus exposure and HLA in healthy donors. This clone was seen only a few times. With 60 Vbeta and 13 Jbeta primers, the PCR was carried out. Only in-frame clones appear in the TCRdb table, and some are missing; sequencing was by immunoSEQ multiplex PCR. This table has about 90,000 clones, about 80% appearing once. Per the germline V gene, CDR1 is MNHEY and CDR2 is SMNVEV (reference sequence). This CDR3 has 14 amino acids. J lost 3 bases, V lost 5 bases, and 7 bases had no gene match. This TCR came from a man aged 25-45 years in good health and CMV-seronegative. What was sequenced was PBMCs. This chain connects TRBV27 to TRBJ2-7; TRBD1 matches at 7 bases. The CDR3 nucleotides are TGTGCCAGCAGTCCCGGGACAGAATACTACGAGCAGTACTTC. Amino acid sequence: CASSPGTEYYEQYF.